Below, 20 T cell receptor beta chains from the same sample are listed, as sequenced in a study of monozygotic twins with inflammatory bowel disease. TCRdb reprocessed the 5' RACE reads, keeping one entry per CDR3 protein, no DNA. This sample contains 150,000 to 200,000 distinct CDR3 sequences. Sample: blood. The receptor set was obtained from a human donor with ulcerative colitis or Crohn's disease, or a healthy co-twin of an affected twin (not recorded which).

J is TRBJ2-3 and V is TRBV5-1; lacking DNA, the TRBD1 call made by TCRdb goes unchecked. The CDR3 is made up of 16 amino acids. Germline V gene data show CDR1 as SGHRS and CDR2 as YFSETQ. CDR3 protein: CASSSPGTAPGDTQYF.

This chain links TRBV4-2 with TRBJ2-7. The germline gives CDR1 LGHNA, CDR2 YNFKEQ. The CDR3 length is 16 residues. CDR3 amino acids: CASSQEDLGFPYEQYF.

CDR3: CASSHSGGNTEAFF. The chain couples TRBV7-9 to TRBJ1-1; no DNA is available, so the TRBD1 call from TCRdb remains unchecked. The germline V gene has CDR1 SEHNR and CDR2 FQNEAQ (reference sequence). The CDR3 runs 14 residues.

The CDR3: CSAREGLVSTQYF. The rearrangement links TRBV20-1 to TRBJ2-5; TCRdb's D call of TRBD2 is untestable without DNA. This CDR3 region has 13 residues. CDR1 is DFQATT and CDR2 is SNEGSKA in the germline V gene (reference sequence).

The chain links TRBV7-2 to TRBJ1-1. Per germline, CDR1 SGHTA and CDR2 FQGNSA. The CDR3 runs to 13 residues. CDR3 residues: CASSPEGDTEAFF.

This sequence joins TRBV7-2 and TRBJ2-7; TCRdb's D call, TRBD1, is unchecked because there is no DNA. The CDR3 has 13 residues. Per germline, CDR1 SGHTA and CDR2 FQGNSA. CDR3 region: CASSLWGNYEQYF.

The J gene is TRBJ2-7, the V gene TRBV7-9; TCRdb's D call, TRBD1, is unchecked because there is no DNA. Germline V CDR1 and CDR2: SEHNR, FQNEAQ (reference sequence). The CDR3 has 15 amino acids. CDR3: CASSPTGGKFHERYF.

The J gene is TRBJ2-3, the V gene TRBV29-1; TCRdb lists TRBD2, though no DNA is available to test this call. There are 12 residues in the CDR3. CDR1 is SQVTM, CDR2 ANQGSEA, per germline. The CDR3 sequence: CSVAASGGSGYF.

CDR3 in amino acids: CASTEGRGRVYNEQFF. The genes are TRBV12-3 or TRBV12-4 and TRBJ2-1; the TRBD2 assignment by TCRdb is unverifiable without DNA. The CDR3 contains 16 residues.

V and J are TRBV12-3 or TRBV12-4 and TRBJ1-4; as DNA is missing, the TRBD1 call by TCRdb cannot be tested. This CDR3 is 13 amino acids long. CDR3 region: CASTSTSGGRLFF.

V gene TRBV15 combines with J gene TRBJ1-4; there is no DNA to check the TCRdb D call of TRBD1. This CDR3 spans 15 amino acids. Per the germline V gene, CDR1 is LNHNV and CDR2 is YYDKDF (reference sequence). CDR3 loop: CATSRRTGGNEKLFF.

The J gene is TRBJ1-4, the V gene TRBV28; lacking DNA, the TRBD1 call made by TCRdb goes unchecked. This CDR3 spans 12 amino acids. Germline values: CDR1 MDHEN, CDR2 SYDVKM. The CDR3 is CASGTGDEKLFF.

The rearrangement links TRBV3-1 to TRBJ2-1. Germline V lookup: CDR1 LGHDT, CDR2 YNNKEL (reference sequence). This CDR3 has 12 amino acids. CDR3 sequence reads: CATTGIRNEQFF.

This chain joins TRBV20-1 and TRBJ2-3; the D call from TCRdb, TRBD2, cannot be confirmed without DNA. The CDR3 covers 15 residues. From germline, CDR1 is DFQATT and CDR2 SNEGSKA (reference sequence). CDR3 in amino acids: CSAGPPSGDTDTQYF.

The chain is built from TRBV20-1 and TRBJ2-6; TCRdb's D call, TRBD1, is unchecked because there is no DNA. CDR3 length: 16 residues. Germline V lookup: CDR1 DFQATT, CDR2 SNEGSKA (reference sequence). CDR3 loop: CSAWGTGGSGANVLTF.

The V and J genes are TRBV28 and TRBJ2-3; TCRdb names TRBD2, which stays unverified in the absence of DNA. This CDR3 spans 15 amino acids. Germline values: CDR1 MDHEN, CDR2 SYDVKM. CDR3 sequence reads: CASITSGRSTDTQYF. Complete variable domain (other parts from reference TRBV28 and TRBJ2-3): DVKVTQSSRYLVKRTGEKVFLECVQDMDHENMFWYRQDPGLGLRLIYFSYDVKMKEKGDIPEGYSVSREKKERFSLILESASTNQTSMYLCASITSGRSTDTQYFGPGTRLTVL.

The genes are TRBV2 and TRBJ2-3. The V gene's germline CDR1 is SNHLY and CDR2 FYNNEI. The CDR3 has 16 amino acids. CDR3 sequence: CASGPRVPASTDTQYF.

The chain couples TRBV19 to TRBJ1-6; as DNA is missing, the TRBD1 call by TCRdb cannot be tested. Germline V gene data show CDR1 as LNHDA and CDR2 as SQIVND (reference sequence). The CDR3 has 15 amino acids. The CDR3 here is CASSDLQGYNSPLHF.

V usage is TRBV21-1 and J usage is TRBJ1-1; TCRdb designates TRBD1, a call that cannot be tested without DNA. TRBV21-1 is shown as a pseudogene. This CDR3 contains 14 residues. The CDR3 here is CASILPGGYTEAFF.

The chain is built from TRBV7-2 and TRBJ2-1; the D gene TCRdb calls, TRBD2, cannot be checked with no DNA. The CDR3 has 15 amino acids. Per germline, CDR1 SGHTA and CDR2 FQGNSA. This chain's CDR3 is CASSFRAGPDNEQFF.